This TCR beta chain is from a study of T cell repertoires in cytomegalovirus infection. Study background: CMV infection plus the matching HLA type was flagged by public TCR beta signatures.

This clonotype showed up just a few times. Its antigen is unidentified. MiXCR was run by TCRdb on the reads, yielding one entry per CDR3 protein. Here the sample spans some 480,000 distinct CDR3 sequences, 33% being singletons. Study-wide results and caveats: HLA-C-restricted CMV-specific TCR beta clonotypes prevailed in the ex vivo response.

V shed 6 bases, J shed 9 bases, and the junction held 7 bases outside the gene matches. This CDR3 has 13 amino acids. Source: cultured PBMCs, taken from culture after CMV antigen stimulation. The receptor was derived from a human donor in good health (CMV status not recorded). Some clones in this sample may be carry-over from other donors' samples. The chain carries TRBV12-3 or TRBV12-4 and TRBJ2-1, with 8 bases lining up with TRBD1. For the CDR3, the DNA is TGTGCCAGCAGGGCGGACAGGGTGACTGAGCAGTTCTTC. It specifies CASRADRVTEQFF.